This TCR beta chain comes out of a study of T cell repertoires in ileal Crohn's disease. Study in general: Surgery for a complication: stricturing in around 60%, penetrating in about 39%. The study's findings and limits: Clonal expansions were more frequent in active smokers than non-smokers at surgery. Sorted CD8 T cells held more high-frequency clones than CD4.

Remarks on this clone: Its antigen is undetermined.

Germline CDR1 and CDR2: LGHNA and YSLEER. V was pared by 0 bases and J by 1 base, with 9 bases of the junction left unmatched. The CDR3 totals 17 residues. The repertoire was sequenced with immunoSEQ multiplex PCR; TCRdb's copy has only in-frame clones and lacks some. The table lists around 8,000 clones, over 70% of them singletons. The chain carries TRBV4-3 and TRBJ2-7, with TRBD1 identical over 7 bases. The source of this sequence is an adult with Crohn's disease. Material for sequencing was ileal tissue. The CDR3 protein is CASSQDRSATGSYEQYF. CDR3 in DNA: TGCGCCAGCAGCCAAGATCGATCGGCGACAGGGTCCTACGAGCAGTACTTC.